This T cell receptor beta chain appears in the sequencing data of a study of OX40 agonist ivuxolimab in advanced cancers. Study information: Partial responses were observed in three patients, of whom one had hepatocellular carcinoma and two had cutaneous melanoma.

Measured with immunoSEQ multiplex PCR; TCRdb has only the in-frame clones, and not every one. Seen here are 35,000 to 45,000 clones, about 83% observed once, and the top ten hold approximately 12%. The CDR3 loop spans 11 amino acids. The germline V gene has CDR1 SGHDT and CDR2 YYEEEE. With 4 bases removed from V and 4 bases from J, the gap between germline ends came to 6 bases. Details on this clone: What it binds is not known.

Study-level points and caveats: There was clonal expansion of CD4+ and CD8+ blood T cells by week 6 at 0.1 to 3.0 mg/kg. People who partly responded at 0.1-3.0 mg/kg had some of the least clonal expansion seen. Among T cells, CD8+ cells averaged more expanded clones than CD4+ cells.

Sequencing was performed on CD4+ or CD8+ T cells sorted from blood, taken in a trial of the OX40 agonist ivuxolimab. The chain joins TRBV5-6 to TRBJ2-7; unclear D gene. The receptor was isolated from an adult with an advanced solid tumor such as melanoma, head and neck, liver or kidney cancer. The CDR3 sequence is CASSNIYEQYF. The DNA for the CDR3 is TGTGCCAGCAGCAACATATACGAGCAGTACTTC.